This passage covers 20 T cell receptor beta chains from one sample sequenced in a study of T cell repertoires in cytomegalovirus infection. TCRdb called the reads again in MiXCR, with one record for every CDR3 protein. The sample gives 200,000 to 300,000 distinct CDR3 sequences, approximately 9.2% of which show up once; approximately 15% is in the top ten. Sequences were obtained from PBMCs. All receptors come from a human donor in good health (CMV status not recorded). Some clones in this sample may be carry-over from other donors' samples.

This clonotype was picked up a small number of times. V and J are TRBV6-2 or TRBV6-3 and TRBJ2-7; D might be TRBD2 (6 bases). The germline V gene has CDR1 MNHEY and CDR2 SVGEGT. Trimming pared 0 bases from V and 6 bases from J, leaving 15 bases between. There are 15 residues in the CDR3. This chain's CDR3 is CASSYSGVLEGEQYF. For the CDR3, the DNA is TGTGCCAGCAGTTACTCGGGAGTGTTGGAGGGCGAGCAGTACTTC.

This clonotype was seen only a few times. The CDR3 here is CASSLVGQVLEAFF. The CDR3 DNA is TGCGCCAGCAGCTTGGTAGGACAGGTCCTTGAAGCTTTCTTT. This chain uses TRBV5-1 with TRBJ1-1, with TRBD1 matching 7 bases. Germline V gives CDR1 SGHRS, CDR2 YFSETQ. This CDR3 contains 14 residues. V lost 0 bases to trimming and J lost 7 bases; unmatched junction nucleotides: 6.

The chain employs TRBV5-6 and TRBJ2-4; 7 bases fit TRBD1. The germline CDR1 and CDR2 sequences are SGHDT and YYEEEE. The CDR3 extends over 14 amino acids. Trimming removed 2 bases from V and 6 bases from J; junction bases left unmatched: 5. The CDR3 spells CASSLRQGRNIQYF. The CDR3 coding sequence is TGTGCCAGCAGCTTAAGACAGGGACGAAACATTCAGTACTTC.

This clonotype came up many times. V and J are TRBV7-2 and TRBJ1-4; no firm D call. Germline V gene data show CDR1 as SGHTA and CDR2 as FQGNSA. V was pared by 5 bases and J by 3 bases, with 7 bases between. This CDR3 is built from 13 residues. The CDR3 nucleotides read TGTGCCAGCAGCCCGGAGGCTAATGAAAAACTGTTTTTT. As protein: CASSPEANEKLFF.

In its sample, this clonotype was seen many times. The V gene is TRBV5-1, the J gene TRBJ2-1; unclear D gene. There are 12 residues in the CDR3. The germline V gene has CDR1 SGHRS and CDR2 YFSETQ. V lost 4 bases, J lost 8 bases, and 10 bases lay in between. The chain's CDR3 is CASSRTLDEQFF. In DNA form, the CDR3 reads TGCGCCAGCAGCCGTACACTGGATGAGCAGTTCTTC.

This clonotype was picked up a small number of times. CDR3 DNA sequence: TGTGCCAGCTCACCAGGGTACGCAAGGAACACTGAAGCTTTCTTT. It specifies CASSPGYARNTEAFF. The chain couples TRBV18 to TRBJ1-1; unclear D gene. V gave up 2 bases and J gave up 1 base, with 11 bases separating them. Per germline, CDR1 KGHSH and CDR2 LQKENI. CDR3 size: 15 residues.

About this clonotype itself: This may arise from a read error, as a much more abundant clone is one base away. V gene TRBV6-2 or TRBV6-3 combines with J gene TRBJ1-1; D gene unclear. Trimming removed 6 bases at V and 6 bases at J, with 8 bases between. The CDR3 is 11 amino acids. The germline V gene encodes CDR1 MNHEY and CDR2 SVGEGT. CDR3 sequence: CASSRPPEAFF. The CDR3, as DNA: TGTGCCAGCAGCCGGCCCCCTGAAGCTTTCTTT.

The V gene is TRBV7-2, the J gene TRBJ2-1; TRBD2 matches 8 bases. This CDR3 region has 16 residues. Trimming cost V 3 bases and J 7 bases; bases outside gene matches: 11. Germline V gene lookup returns CDR1 SGHTA and CDR2 FQGNSA. The CDR3 DNA follows: TGTGCCAGCAGCTTTAGCGGGGCCTTAGGTGGAAATGAGCAGTTCTTC. Protein sequence: CASSFSGALGGNEQFF.

This clonotype appeared many times. This chain connects TRBV7-2 to TRBJ2-4, with 10 bases aligning to TRBD1. This CDR3 has 15 amino acids. In germline, CDR1 is SGHTA, CDR2 FQGNSA. Trimming at V came to 5 bases and at J to 5 bases, leaving 6 bases not matched to a gene. The CDR3 nucleotides read TGTGCCAGCAGCCGCGGGACAGGGGTGGAAAACATTCAGTACTTC. It specifies CASSRGTGVENIQYF.

The V and J genes are TRBV11-2 and TRBJ2-5; D is ambiguous. The CDR3 spans 13 residues. Germline values: CDR1 SGHAT, CDR2 FQNNGV. The germline V and J ends were trimmed by 2 bases and 2 bases, with 6 bases remaining between them. This CDR3 reads CASSLQLQETQYF. As DNA, the CDR3 is TGTGCCAGCAGCTTACAGTTACAAGAGACCCAGTACTTC.

This clonotype was counted ten times or more. The J gene is TRBJ2-3, the V gene TRBV7-2; D is ambiguous. CDR3 size: 11 residues. CDR1 SGHTA and CDR2 FQGNSA come from the germline V gene. V shed 5 bases and J shed 4 bases, with 4 bases lying between them. The DNA of the CDR3 is TGTGCCAGCAGCCGGGCAGATACGCAGTATTTT. Its translation: CASSRADTQYF.

The sample holds a few counts of this clonotype. This chain joins TRBV11-3 and TRBJ1-1, with D possibly matching TRBD1 (5 bases). Trimming pared 8 bases from V and 0 bases from J, leaving 13 bases between. Germline-derived CDR1 and CDR2 are SGHNT and YENEEA. The length of the CDR3 is 14 residues. The CDR3 sequence: CASGRVGMNTEAFF. The CDR3 bases are TGTGCCAGCGGCAGGGTAGGCATGAACACTGAAGCTTTCTTT.

The rearrangement links TRBV7-2 to TRBJ2-7; 8 bases agree with TRBD1. The CDR3 consists of 15 residues. Germline assignment: CDR1 SGHTA and CDR2 FQGNSA. Trimming cost V 5 bases and J 6 bases; bases outside gene matches: 12. The CDR3 loop reads CASSGTGGKRTEQYF. The DNA for the CDR3 is TGTGCCAGCAGCGGAACAGGGGGTAAGCGAACCGAGCAGTACTTC.

V gene TRBV20-1 combines with J gene TRBJ1-5; D is perhaps TRBD1 (6 bases). The CDR3 sequence is 15 residues long. Trimming removed 6 bases at V and 0 bases at J, with 15 bases between. Germline CDR1 is DFQATT and CDR2 is SNEGSKA (reference sequence). The CDR3 DNA sequence: TGCAGTGCCCCAAGTAGGGGGTATAGCAATCAGCCCCAGCATTTT. Translated: CSAPSRGYSNQPQHF.

This clonotype was seen ten or more times. The DNA of the CDR3 is TGTGCCAGCAGTGGGGCTTGGGACACTGAAGCTTTCTTT. Residues: CASSGAWDTEAFF. The chain employs TRBV6-2 or TRBV6-3 and TRBJ1-1; possibly TRBD1 for D (5 bases). Germline lookup yields CDR1 MNHEY and CDR2 SVGEGT. The V end was cut by 5 bases, the J end by 3 bases, with 10 bases between. CDR3 length equals 13 residues.

In its sample, this clonotype was seen many times. The rearrangement links TRBV7-8 to TRBJ2-1; D remains ambiguous. CDR1 and CDR2 from the germline V gene are SGHVS and FQNEAQ. The CDR3 is 13 residues long. V lost 4 bases and J lost 5, with 9 bases in between. CDR3 nucleotide sequence: TGTGCCAGCAGCTCATCAACAGACAATGAGCAGTTCTTC. Translation: CASSSSTDNEQFF.

This chain connects TRBV28 to TRBJ2-2; D ambiguous. The V end was cut by 7 bases, the J end by 0 bases, with 21 bases between. Looked up from germline, CDR1 is MDHEN and CDR2 is SYDVKM. CDR3 size: 18 residues. Here the CDR3 reads CASTTSGRGRTNTGELFF. CDR3 sequence (DNA): TGTGCCAGCACTACCTCTGGACGAGGCAGGACGAACACCGGGGAGCTGTTTTTT.

V and J are TRBV6-2 or TRBV6-3 and TRBJ2-7; maybe TRBD2 (6 bases). CDR3 length: 13 residues. Trimming stripped 10 bases from V and 3 bases from J, with 16 bases between. Germline V gives CDR1 MNHEY, CDR2 SVGEGT. CDR3 loop: CAIKFGGSYEQYF. CDR3 sequence (DNA): TGTGCCATCAAGTTCGGGGGAAGCTACGAGCAGTACTTC.

This chain connects TRBV5-6 to TRBJ1-6, with D maybe TRBD1 (5 bases). CDR1 and CDR2 from the germline V gene are SGHDT and YYEEEE. V lost 1 base and J 11 bases, leaving 19 bases between the germline ends. This CDR3 contains 16 residues. The CDR3 sequence is CASSLLRPGRLPPLHF. The CDR3 nucleotides are TGTGCCAGCAGCTTGTTACGTCCAGGGAGACTGCCACCCCTCCACTTT.

This clonotype was seen only a few times. V and J are TRBV7-6 and TRBJ2-2; D unclear. Germline-derived CDR1 and CDR2 are SGHVS and FNYEAQ. The CDR3 totals 14 residues. V was cut by 5 bases and J by 3 bases, with 10 bases left in between. CDR3 region: CASSETGYTGELFF. In DNA, the CDR3 is TGTGCCAGCAGCGAAACTGGGTACACCGGGGAGCTGTTTTTT.